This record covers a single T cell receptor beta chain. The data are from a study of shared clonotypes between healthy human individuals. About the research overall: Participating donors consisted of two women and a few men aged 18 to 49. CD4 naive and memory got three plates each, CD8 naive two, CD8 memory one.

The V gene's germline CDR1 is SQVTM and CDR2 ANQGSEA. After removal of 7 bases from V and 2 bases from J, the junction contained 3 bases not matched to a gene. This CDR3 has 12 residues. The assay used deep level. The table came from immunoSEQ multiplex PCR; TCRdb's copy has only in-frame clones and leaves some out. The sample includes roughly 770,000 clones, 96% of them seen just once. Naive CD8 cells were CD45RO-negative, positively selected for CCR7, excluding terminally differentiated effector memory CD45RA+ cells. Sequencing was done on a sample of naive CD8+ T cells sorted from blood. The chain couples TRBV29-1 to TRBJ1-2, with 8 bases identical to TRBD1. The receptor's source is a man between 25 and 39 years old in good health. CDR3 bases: TGCAGCGGCAGGGGGCTAAACTATGGCTACACCTTC. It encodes CSGRGLNYGYTF.